Following are 28 T cell receptor beta chains from one sample sequenced in a study of cytomegalovirus exposure and HLA in healthy donors. Both 60 Vbeta primers and 13 Jbeta primers went into the PCR. Assay used: immunoSEQ multiplex PCR; TCRdb lists only in-frame clones, some missing. The profile covers hundreds of thousands of clones, with about 82% appearing a single time and approximately 2.8% taken by the ten largest. Sequenced: PBMCs. These receptors were taken from a man younger than 40 in good health and CMV-seronegative.

This chain joins TRBV4-2 and TRBJ2-7, with D perhaps TRBD1 (6 bases). The V gene lost 4 bases and the J gene lost 3 bases, with 16 bases spanning the gap. The CDR3 runs 15 residues. The germline gives CDR1 LGHNA, CDR2 YNFKEQ. CDR3 protein: CASSLLLTGDYEQYF. Here the CDR3 DNA reads TGTGCCAGCAGCCTACTCTTGACAGGCGACTACGAGCAGTACTTC.

The rearrangement joins TRBV28 to TRBJ2-7, with 9 bases matching TRBD1. CDR3 length: 15 amino acids. In germline, CDR1 is MDHEN, CDR2 SYDVKM. Trimming took 7 bases from V and 1 from J; bases not matched to a gene: 8. The CDR3 reads CASTTAGTGSYEQYF. In nucleotides, the CDR3 is TGTGCCAGCACTACCGCCGGGACAGGGTCCTACGAGCAGTACTTC.

CDR3 region: CASSPDFEKLFF. CDR3 nucleotide sequence: TGTGCCAGCAGCCCAGACTTTGAAAAACTGTTTTTT. This rearrangement joins TRBV27 to TRBJ1-4; D call uncertain. CDR3 size: 12 residues. Trimming stripped 6 bases from V and 7 bases from J, with 9 bases between. The germline CDR1 and CDR2 sequences are MNHEY and SMNVEV (reference sequence).

J is TRBJ2-7 and V is TRBV7-2; D remains ambiguous. Trimming shortened V by 2 bases and J by 2 bases, and 10 bases separated the two germline ends. Germline CDR1 is SGHTA and CDR2 is FQGNSA. CDR3 size: 14 residues. The CDR3 loop reads CASSLTTPPYEQYF. The DNA of the CDR3 is TGTGCCAGCAGCTTAACTACCCCACCCTACGAGCAGTACTTC.

This clone was seen only a few times. CDR3 coding DNA: TGTGCCAGTAGTGGACAAAAGGGACAGGGAAGTAACTATGGCTACACCTTC. Protein sequence: CASSGQKGQGSNYGYTF. The genes are TRBV19 and TRBJ1-2; 9 bases are a match to TRBD1. After removal of 5 bases from V and 1 base from J, the junction contained 11 bases not matched to a gene. This CDR3 is 17 amino acids long. Per the germline V gene, CDR1 is LNHDA and CDR2 is SQIVND (reference sequence).

This clone appeared a few times. This likely reflects a read error, since a far larger clone is one base away. The identical CDR3 is also encoded by other nucleotide sequences in the sample. J is TRBJ1-1 and V is TRBV28; D perhaps matches TRBD1 (5 bases). The V end lost 2 bases, the J end lost 4 bases, and 5 bases lay between the germline ends. Germline-derived CDR1 and CDR2 are MDHEN and SYDVKM. The CDR3 runs to 12 residues. DNA for the CDR3: TGTGCCAGCAGTTTAAGGGGCACTGAAGCTTTCTTT. Encoded protein: CASSLRGTEAFF. The full variable domain, completed using reference TRBV28 and TRBJ1-1, is DVKVTQSSRYLVKRTGEKVFLECVQDMDHENMFWYRQDPGLGLRLIYFSYDVKMKEKGDIPEGYSVSREKKERFSLILESASTNQTSMYLCASSLRGTEAFFGQGTRLTVV.

The gene calls are TRBV6-5 and TRBJ1-3, with D possibly matching TRBD1 (6 bases). Looked up from germline, CDR1 is MNHEY and CDR2 is SVGAGI. V was clipped by 9 bases and J by 3 bases, with 18 bases between them. This CDR3 is built from 15 residues. The CDR3 coding sequence is TGTGCCAGTACCCCGGGGGGGGGCAATGGAAACACCATATATTTT. Encoded protein: CASTPGGGNGNTIYF.

The J gene is TRBJ1-5, the V gene TRBV28; 11 bases align to TRBD1. This CDR3 has 16 residues. V dropped 5 bases and J dropped 5; count of bases not matched to a gene: 8. CDR1 and CDR2 from the germline V gene are MDHEN and SYDVKM. Here the CDR3 reads CASSPGTGGTYQPQHF. CDR3 bases: TGTGCCAGCAGTCCCGGGACAGGGGGAACTTATCAGCCCCAGCATTTT. Together with reference TRBV28 and TRBJ1-5, the CDR3 gives the full variable domain: DVKVTQSSRYLVKRTGEKVFLECVQDMDHENMFWYRQDPGLGLRLIYFSYDVKMKEKGDIPEGYSVSREKKERFSLILESASTNQTSMYLCASSPGTGGTYQPQHFGDGTRLSIL.

V and J are TRBV28 and TRBJ2-2, with D possibly being TRBD1 (5 bases). This CDR3 spans 12 amino acids. Trimming left V 6 bases short and J 3 bases short, with 5 bases between. Germline-derived CDR1 and CDR2 are MDHEN and SYDVKM. CDR3 sequence reads: CASRTDTGELFF. The CDR3 coding sequence is TGTGCCAGCAGGACAGACACCGGGGAGCTGTTTTTT. Complete variable domain (other parts from reference TRBV28 and TRBJ2-2): DVKVTQSSRYLVKRTGEKVFLECVQDMDHENMFWYRQDPGLGLRLIYFSYDVKMKEKGDIPEGYSVSREKKERFSLILESASTNQTSMYLCASRTDTGELFFGEGSRLTVL.

This chain uses TRBV10-3 with TRBJ2-5, with D perhaps TRBD1 (6 bases). This CDR3 contains 13 residues. The germline V gene has CDR1 ENHRY and CDR2 SYGVKD. Trimming shortened V by 2 bases and J by 4 bases, and 8 bases separated the two germline ends. The CDR3 DNA follows: TGTGCCATCAGTGAGACAGGGATAGAGACCCAGTACTTC. Translating gives CAISETGIETQYF.

The chain is built from TRBV7-2 and TRBJ1-2, with 7 bases identical to TRBD1. The V and J ends lost 2 bases and 4 bases, in that order; junction bases with no gene match: 10. This CDR3 spans 16 amino acids. Germline-derived CDR1 and CDR2 are SGHTA and FQGNSA. DNA of the CDR3: TGTGCCAGCAGCTTACCCCATTACGAGGGGGCCTATGGCTACACCTTC. Encoded protein: CASSLPHYEGAYGYTF.

V and J are TRBV6-1 and TRBJ1-3; TRBD1 is a possible D gene (6 bases). The ends were cut back, 1 base at V and 4 bases at J, with 14 bases in the middle. From germline, CDR1 is MNHNS and CDR2 SASEGT. The CDR3 loop spans 16 amino acids. CDR3 region: CASSEVGGGAGNTIYF. CDR3 nucleotide sequence: TGTGCCAGCAGTGAAGTAGGGGGTGGTGCAGGAAACACCATATATTTT.

The CDR3 DNA sequence: TGTGCCAGCACCGGGTATAGAGGAAACACCATATATTTT. It encodes CASTGYRGNTIYF. The V and J genes are TRBV2 and TRBJ1-3; no reliable D call. From germline, CDR1 is SNHLY and CDR2 FYNNEI. This CDR3 is 13 amino acids long. Trimming removed 7 bases at V and 4 bases at J, with 11 bases between.

This clone appeared a few times. V is TRBV6-6 and J is TRBJ1-4; D might be TRBD1 (6 bases). V lost 7 bases to trimming and J lost 3 bases, with 12 bases between them. From germline, CDR1 is MNHNY and CDR2 SVGAGI (reference sequence). There are 14 residues in the CDR3. CDR3 bases: TGTGCCAGCAAAGAACAGGGTTCTAATGAAAAACTGTTTTTT. As protein: CASKEQGSNEKLFF.

In DNA form, the CDR3 reads TGTGCCAGCAGCTTTATGTCCCGCGGGGGAGATACGCAGTATTTT. It is translated as CASSFMSRGGDTQYF. V usage is TRBV11-2 and J usage is TRBJ2-3, with TRBD2 matching over 7 bases. V lost 3 bases to trimming and J lost 5 bases; unmatched junction nucleotides: 8. Per germline, CDR1 SGHAT and CDR2 FQNNGV. The length of the CDR3 is 15 residues.

This clone has only a few counts. The chain carries TRBV4-1 and TRBJ2-3; possibly TRBD1 for D (6 bases). The CDR3 totals 15 residues. Trimming removed 2 bases from V and 5 bases from J, with 14 bases in between. The germline V gene encodes CDR1 MGHRA and CDR2 YSYEKL. The CDR3 is CASSQLAGVGDTQYF. The CDR3 DNA reads TGCGCCAGCAGCCAATTGGCAGGGGTTGGAGATACGCAGTATTTT.

The rearrangement joins TRBV29-1 to TRBJ2-7; 9 bases are a match to TRBD1. CDR1 SQVTM and CDR2 ANQGSEA come from the germline V gene. V dropped 7 bases and J dropped 0; count of bases not matched to a gene: 10. The CDR3 covers 15 residues. CDR3 loop: CSAPRTGENSYEQYF. The CDR3 DNA reads TGCAGCGCTCCCCGGACAGGGGAGAACTCCTACGAGCAGTACTTC.

The gene calls are TRBV28 and TRBJ2-3, with TRBD2 matching 13 bases. The ends lost 6 bases at V and 9 bases at J; junction bases unmatched: 9. This CDR3 has 15 residues. Per germline, CDR1 MDHEN and CDR2 SYDVKM. CDR3 amino acids: CASRPRLAGGRTQYF. In DNA form, the CDR3 reads TGTGCCAGCAGACCTCGACTAGCGGGGGGCCGGACGCAGTATTTT.

The gene calls are TRBV4-3 and TRBJ2-2; 16 positions agree with TRBD2. This CDR3 has 19 amino acids. V trimming: 2 bases; J trimming: 7 bases; junction bases outside the gene matches: 10. Germline loops: CDR1 LGHNA, CDR2 YSLEER. CDR3 loop: CASSQRLGLAGGQDGELFF. CDR3 nucleotides: TGCGCCAGCAGCCAACGCCTGGGACTAGCGGGGGGGCAGGACGGGGAGCTGTTTTTT.

The J gene is TRBJ1-5, the V gene TRBV2; 7 bases align to TRBD1. This CDR3 is built from 15 residues. V was pared by 2 bases and J by 5 bases, with 6 bases of the junction left unmatched. Germline values: CDR1 SNHLY, CDR2 FYNNEI. CDR3 loop: CASSESATGYQPQHF. The CDR3 DNA reads as TGTGCCAGCAGTGAATCGGCGACAGGGTATCAGCCCCAGCATTTT.

This sequence joins TRBV28 and TRBJ2-7; TRBD1 matches 10 bases. After removal of 10 bases from V and 5 bases from J, the junction contained 11 bases not matched to a gene. This CDR3 spans 14 amino acids. Germline V gene sequence: CDR1 MDHEN, CDR2 SYDVKM. The CDR3, as DNA: TGTGCCACTTCACTCGGGGACAGGGGACACGAGCAGTACTTC. Its translation: CATSLGDRGHEQYF.

This clone was detected once. This sequence joins TRBV6-5 and TRBJ2-3; TRBD2 agrees at 7 bases. CDR1 is MNHEY and CDR2 is SVGAGI in the germline V gene. V shed 4 bases and J 2 bases; nucleotides not matched to a gene: 9. The CDR3 has 16 residues. CDR3 loop: CASSLSSGSNTDTQYF. The CDR3 DNA sequence: TGTGCCAGCAGTTTGAGTAGCGGGTCAAACACAGATACGCAGTATTTT.

J is TRBJ2-3 and V is TRBV28; the D gene is possibly TRBD1 (5 bases). V shed 8 bases and J shed 2 bases, with 17 bases lying between them. The CDR3 sequence is 15 residues long. Per the germline V gene, CDR1 is MDHEN and CDR2 is SYDVKM. The CDR3 reads CASLNPDRLTDTQYF. The CDR3 coding sequence is TGTGCCAGCCTCAACCCAGACAGACTCACAGATACGCAGTATTTT. Supplemented by reference TRBV28 and TRBJ2-3, the full variable domain reads DVKVTQSSRYLVKRTGEKVFLECVQDMDHENMFWYRQDPGLGLRLIYFSYDVKMKEKGDIPEGYSVSREKKERFSLILESASTNQTSMYLCASLNPDRLTDTQYFGPGTRLTVL.

The V and J genes are TRBV2 and TRBJ1-4, with D uncertain. V was pared by 5 bases and J by 4 bases, with 11 bases between. The CDR3 runs to 14 residues. Germline CDR1 reads SNHLY; CDR2 reads FYNNEI. CDR3 nucleotides: TGTGCCAGCAGTCGCGGAGGGCTTAATGAAAAACTGTTTTTT. This gives the protein CASSRGGLNEKLFF.

The chain uses TRBV27 and TRBJ2-4; 8 nucleotides line up with TRBD2. Trimming took 3 bases from V and 0 from J; bases not matched to a gene: 13. This CDR3 comprises 19 residues. Germline loops: CDR1 MNHEY, CDR2 SMNVEV (reference sequence). CDR3 coding DNA: TGTGCCAGCAGTTTCCAGCGGGGGATACATATATTAGCCAAAAACATTCAGTACTTC. Its translation: CASSFQRGIHILAKNIQYF.

This clone was seen only once. J is TRBJ2-1 and V is TRBV15; 12 bases match TRBD2. From germline, CDR1 is LNHNV and CDR2 YYDKDF (reference sequence). The CDR3 spans 17 residues. V was clipped by 1 base and J by 5 bases; unmatched bases: 6. The CDR3 here is CATSRVGTSGSNNEQFF. The CDR3, as DNA: TGTGCCACCAGCAGAGTCGGGACTAGCGGGTCCAACAATGAGCAGTTCTTC. Drawing the rest from reference TRBV15 and TRBJ2-1, the complete variable domain is DAMVIQNPRYQVTQFGKPVTLSCSQTLNHNVMYWYQQKSSQAPKLLFHYYDKDFNNEADTPDNFQSRRPNTSFCFLDIRSPGLGDTAMYLCATSRVGTSGSNNEQFFGPGTRLTVL.

This rearrangement joins TRBV2 to TRBJ1-5; TRBD1 is a possible D gene (6 bases). This CDR3 has 14 amino acids. Looked up from germline, CDR1 is SNHLY and CDR2 is FYNNEI. V gave up 4 bases and J gave up 4 bases, with 11 bases separating them. CDR3 in amino acids: CASSGQVINQPQHF. In DNA, the CDR3 is TGTGCCAGCAGTGGACAGGTTATAAATCAGCCCCAGCATTTT. The whole variable domain, remainder taken from reference TRBV2 and TRBJ1-5, is EPEVTQTPSHQVTQMGQEVILRCVPISNHLYFYWYRQILGQKVEFLVSFYNNEISEKSEIFDDQFSVERPDGSNFTLKIRSTKLEDSAMYFCASSGQVINQPQHFGDGTRLSIL.

This clone occurred once. This chain connects TRBV27 to TRBJ1-5; D remains unclear. CDR1 and CDR2 from the germline V gene are MNHEY and SMNVEV (reference sequence). V was trimmed by 3 bases and J by 2 bases, leaving 8 bases between them. CDR3 length: 14 residues. CDR3 in amino acids: CASSFVGGNQPQHF. The CDR3 region has the DNA TGTGCCAGCAGTTTCGTGGGAGGCAATCAGCCCCAGCATTTT.